The 15 T cell receptor beta chains presented below share a single source sample, sequenced in a study of control samples from healthy donors and cancer patients. Method: immunoSEQ multiplex PCR; TCRdb's copy keeps in-frame clones and lacks some. This table has 80,000 to 100,000 clones, approximately 86% appearing once. The specimen sequenced was blood. The receptors come from a man in his thirties or forties in good health.

The count of this clone is one. The rearrangement links TRBV19 to TRBJ2-7; perhaps D is TRBD1 or TRBD2 (7 bases each). This CDR3 has 13 residues. V lost 9 bases and J 4 bases, leaving 16 bases between the germline ends. The germline CDR1 and CDR2 sequences are LNHDA and SQIVND (reference sequence). CDR3 nucleotides: TGTGCCAGCGCCTGGGGGGGACAGTACGAGCAGTACTTC. Residues: CASAWGGQYEQYF.

J is TRBJ2-2 and V is TRBV5-5; D is uncertain. CDR3 length: 12 residues. Trimming took off 3 bases at V and 2 bases at J, with 2 bases between the two ends. Germline CDR1 and CDR2: SGHKS and YYEKEE (reference sequence). The CDR3 is CASSSNTGELFF. The CDR3 nucleotides read TGTGCCAGCAGCTCAAACACCGGGGAGCTGTTTTTT.

CDR3 bases: TGTGCCTGGAGTCGGACCGGGGAGCTGTTTTTT. This translates into CAWSRTGELFF. V is TRBV30 and J is TRBJ2-2, with no clear D. The CDR3 spans 11 residues. The germline V gene has CDR1 GTSNPN and CDR2 SVGIG (reference sequence). V was clipped by 2 bases and J by 5 bases, with 3 bases between them. Variable domain in full (rest from reference TRBV30 and TRBJ2-2): SQTIHQWPATLVQPVGSPLSLECTVEGTSNPNLYWYRQAAGRGLQLLFYSVGIGQISSEVPQNLSASRPQDRQFILSSKKLLLSDSGFYLCAWSRTGELFFGEGSRLTVL.

This chain joins TRBV18 and TRBJ1-6; D is undetermined. The CDR3 consists of 15 residues. In germline, CDR1 is KGHSH, CDR2 LQKENI. Trimming pared 5 bases from V and 0 bases from J, leaving 8 bases between. CDR3 sequence: CASSISSSYNSPLHF. The CDR3 DNA reads as TGTGCCAGCTCAATCTCTAGCTCCTATAATTCACCCCTCCACTTT.

The chain carries TRBV6-1 and TRBJ2-6; a weak D match, TRBD1 (6 bases). This CDR3 spans 19 amino acids. Germline V gene sequence: CDR1 MNHNS, CDR2 SASEGT. V was trimmed by 1 base and J by 0 bases, leaving 16 bases between them. CDR3 sequence: CASSEVRWGRSSGANVLTF. CDR3 DNA sequence: TGTGCCAGCAGTGAAGTGCGGTGGGGGCGAAGCTCTGGGGCCAACGTCCTGACTTTC.

The V gene is TRBV27, the J gene TRBJ1-5, with TRBD1 matching over 10 bases. Germline V gives CDR1 MNHEY, CDR2 SMNVEV (reference sequence). This CDR3 is built from 16 residues. V shed 5 bases and J 4 bases; nucleotides not matched to a gene: 8. This CDR3 is CASSPLDRGRNQPQHF. In DNA form, the CDR3 reads TGTGCCAGCAGTCCCTTAGACAGGGGGCGGAATCAGCCCCAGCATTTT.

This clone was picked up one time. The chain has TRBV5-4 and TRBJ1-2; weak D call: TRBD1 (6 bases). V lost 3 bases, J lost 8 bases, and 17 bases lay in between. Per germline, CDR1 SGHNT and CDR2 YYREEE (reference sequence). The CDR3 is 14 residues long. The chain's CDR3 is CASSSQGIREGYTF. In DNA, the CDR3 is TGTGCCAGCAGCTCACAGGGAATTCGAGAGGGCTACACCTTC.

In its sample, this clone was seen a few times. Here the CDR3 reads CATQTLDSAGEAFF. In nucleotides, the CDR3 is TGTGCCACCCAAACACTTGACTCCGCCGGTGAAGCTTTCTTT. The rearrangement links TRBV2 to TRBJ1-1; D is unresolved. Germline CDR1 and CDR2: SNHLY and FYNNEI. This CDR3 spans 14 amino acids. Between the trimmed V and J ends, which lost 10 bases and 7 bases, there was a span of 22 bases.

V gene TRBV28 combines with J gene TRBJ2-7; 10 nucleotides align to TRBD2. The CDR3 is 19 amino acids. The trim removed 3 bases at V and 5 bases at J, leaving 19 bases unmatched. From germline, CDR1 is MDHEN and CDR2 SYDVKM. CDR3 amino acids: CASSFDLEAAGGFADEQYF. Here the CDR3 DNA reads TGTGCCAGCAGTTTCGATCTCGAGGCAGCGGGAGGGTTTGCGGACGAGCAGTACTTC. Looking up the rest from reference TRBV28 and TRBJ2-7 gives the full variable domain: DVKVTQSSRYLVKRTGEKVFLECVQDMDHENMFWYRQDPGLGLRLIYFSYDVKMKEKGDIPEGYSVSREKKERFSLILESASTNQTSMYLCASSFDLEAAGGFADEQYFGPGTRLTVT.

V gene TRBV2 combines with J gene TRBJ2-1; TRBD2 might be the D (7 bases). The CDR3 runs 15 residues. V lost 5 bases and J 8 bases, leaving 19 bases between the germline ends. Germline V gene sequence: CDR1 SNHLY, CDR2 FYNNEI. This CDR3 is CASSPPLGGGYEQFF. The CDR3 DNA follows: TGTGCCAGCAGTCCCCCGCTGGGGGGGGGCTATGAGCAGTTCTTC.

The V and J genes are TRBV2 and TRBJ1-5; 8 nucleotides match TRBD1. CDR1 and CDR2 (germline): SNHLY, FYNNEI. CDR3 length: 14 amino acids. V shed 3 bases and J 7 bases; nucleotides not matched to a gene: 5. The CDR3 DNA sequence: TGTGCCAGCAGTGAGGTACAGGGGGGACAGCCCCAGCATTTT. Translation gives CASSEVQGGQPQHF.

The rearrangement joins TRBV28 to TRBJ2-2; TRBD2 matches 7 bases. Germline lookup yields CDR1 MDHEN and CDR2 SYDVKM. Trimming removed 7 bases from V and 1 base from J; junction bases left unmatched: 6. The CDR3 length is 15 residues. In DNA form, the CDR3 reads TGTGCCAGCATTGGTAGCGGGCAGAACACCGGGGAGCTGTTTTTT. This codes for CASIGSGQNTGELFF.

This clone appeared once. CDR3 sequence (DNA): TGCGCCAGCAGCCAAGATCTTCGGCAGCTTTATAGCAATCAGCCCCAGCATTTT. Its translation: CASSQDLRQLYSNQPQHF. The chain has TRBV4-1 and TRBJ1-5, with D uncertain. V dropped 0 bases and J dropped 0 bases, with 15 bases sitting between them. Germline-derived CDR1 and CDR2 are MGHRA and YSYEKL. The CDR3 has 18 amino acids.

V and J are TRBV9 and TRBJ2-1, with a tentative D call TRBD2 (6 bases). CDR3 length equals 18 residues. Germline V gene data show CDR1 as SGDLS and CDR2 as YYNGEE. Trimming stripped 0 bases from V and 2 bases from J, with 18 bases between. The DNA of the CDR3 is TGTGCCAGCAGCGTAGGGGCAGGAGGAATAGCGGCCTACAATGAGCAGTTCTTC. It is translated as CASSVGAGGIAAYNEQFF.

The V gene is TRBV5-1, the J gene TRBJ1-2; D is ambiguous. Trimming stripped 0 bases from V and 6 bases from J, with 6 bases between. Germline loops: CDR1 SGHRS, CDR2 YFSETQ. This CDR3 is built from 12 residues. The CDR3: CASSLVGNGYTF. CDR3 nucleotide sequence: TGCGCCAGCAGCTTGGTAGGGAATGGCTACACCTTC.